Each of the 2 T cell receptor beta chains below was sequenced from the same sample in a study of blood T cells in healthy people across ages. Sample-barcoded 5' priming and a J-beta primer mix drove a second PCR of roughly 7 to 11 cycles. TCRdb re-analysed the 5' RACE reads in MiXCR, keeping a single row per CDR3 protein. The sample holds under 2 million distinct CDR3 sequences; roughly a third are singletons and the top ten take about 11%. Sequenced material: blood. The source of these receptors is a woman aged 30 to 39 in good health.

This rearrangement joins TRBV9 to TRBJ2-3, with TRBD2 matching over 16 bases. The CDR3 is made up of 18 amino acids. CDR1 is SGDLS and CDR2 is YYNGEE in the germline V gene. V was pared by 3 bases and J by 5 bases, with 9 bases of the junction left unmatched. CDR3 sequence: CASSDPGTSGGALDTQYF. The CDR3 coding sequence is TGTGCCAGCAGCGATCCCGGGACTAGCGGGGGGGCCCTAGATACGCAGTATTTT.

The chain employs TRBV7-2 and TRBJ2-5; 8 bases fit TRBD2. The V segment lost 6 bases and the J segment 1 base; nucleotides outside the gene matches: 4. This CDR3 is 14 amino acids long. Germline-derived CDR1 and CDR2 are SGHTA and FQGNSA. The CDR3 nucleotides read TGTGCCAGCAGTAGGACTAGCTCCCAAGAGACCCAGTACTTC. Protein product: CASSRTSSQETQYF.